This T cell receptor beta chain was recorded in a study of immune evolution from preneoplasia to lung adenocarcinoma (dated by TCRdb to about 2021). With regard to the full study: Immune contexture across lung adenocarcinoma precursors and invasive adenocarcinoma was profiled using immune gene expression, TCR sequencing and multiplex immunofluorescence. Resected precursor lesions (AAH, AIS, MIA) and invasive adenocarcinomas were compared with paired morphologically normal lung tissue. The sample size depended on which specimens were available, not on a prior power calculation. The immune data were combined with whole exome sequencing and methylation data from the same cohort of nodules. The overall cohort was made up of 53 patients with pulmonary nodules who had surgical resection. A total of approximately 56 patients contributed TCR sequencing data. It was reported in the study that 90 to 120 samples were used for TCR sequencing. POLYSOLVER was used to infer class I HLA alleles from exome data, and LOHHLA was used to detect allele-specific HLA loss.

Using the immunoSEQ hsTCRbeta Kit, TCR beta CDR3 regions were sequenced from DNA. Under the source paper's analysis protocol: The ImmunoSEQ Analyzer was used to analyse the TCR sequencing data. T cell clonality was defined as 1 minus Pielou's evenness computed on productive rearrangements. The inverse Simpson index, applied to productive templates, was used to measure T cell diversity. T cell density was defined as TCR beta template counts normalized to usable DNA, with usable DNA estimated by amplifying and sequencing housekeeping genes. Two-sided Kruskal-Wallis tests were used to compare TCR metrics between histologic stages. TCRdb re-hosts the immuneACCESS table, in-frame sequences only. Its copies lack some clones; in the studies checked, an unresolved V gene accounts for under half of them, and the cause for the rest is not known. The V and J calls and clone size were taken over from that table, and D and trimming were inferred from the DNA. Recorded for this sample are 6,000 to 6,500 clones; approximately 80% of them occurred a single time. Of the sample, under 7% is held by the ten largest clones.

The full study reports these points: Because all patients were from Japan and China, applicability to Western populations was uncertain. The findings rested on association rather than direct causation, and larger cohorts with long-term follow-up and longitudinal biopsies were considered necessary. Clonality was highest in normal lung, while later-stage lesions appeared to have lower clonality but higher T cell density and diversity. The highest top T cell clone frequencies were observed in normal lung, and a progressive decrease in top T cell clone frequencies appeared to occur from AAH through AIS, MIA and invasive adenocarcinoma.

Resection was performed on patients in Japan or China between the mid-2010s and the late 2010s. Histologic diagnosis of each case was confirmed independently by two lung cancer pathologists on H&E slides. DNA was isolated from FFPE tissue using the AllPrep DNA/RNA FFPE Kit. Based on the germline V gene, the CDR1 and CDR2 sequences are SGHAT and FQNNGV. V trim: 5 bases; J trim: 4 bases; unmatched bases: 12. Measured from the cysteine to the phenylalanine, the CDR3 is 16 residues long. Just the 48-base CDR3 DNA is kept, in frame starting at base 1. On this clone itself: Its antigen specificity is not known. The sample holds no much larger clone one base away, and base qualities are not on file.

The sequenced sample was FFPE adjacent normal lung tissue. The rearrangement combines TRBV11-2 with TRBJ2-7; 9 nucleotides in the junction match TRBD2. The sequence derives from a donor at least 70 years old with lung adenocarcinoma. The sequence in DNA is TGTGCCAGCAGCCAGCCCGGACTAGCGCGGGGATACGAGCAGTACTTC. Its coded protein is CASSQPGLARGYEQYF.